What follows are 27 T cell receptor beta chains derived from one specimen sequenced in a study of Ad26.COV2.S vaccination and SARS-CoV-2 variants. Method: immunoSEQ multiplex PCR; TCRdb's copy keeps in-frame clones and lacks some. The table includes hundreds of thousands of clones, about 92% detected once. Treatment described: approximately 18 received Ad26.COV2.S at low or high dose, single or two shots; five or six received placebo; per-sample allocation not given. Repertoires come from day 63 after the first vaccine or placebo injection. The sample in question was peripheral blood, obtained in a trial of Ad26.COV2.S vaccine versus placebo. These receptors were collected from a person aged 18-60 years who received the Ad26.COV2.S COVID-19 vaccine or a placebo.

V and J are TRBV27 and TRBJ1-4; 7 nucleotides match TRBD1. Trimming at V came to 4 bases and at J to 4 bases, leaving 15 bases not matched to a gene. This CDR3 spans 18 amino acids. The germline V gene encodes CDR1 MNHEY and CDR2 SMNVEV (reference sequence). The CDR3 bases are TGTGCCAGCAGTTGGGCCGGTTCGGAGGGGGCGAGTAATGAAAAACTGTTTTTT. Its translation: CASSWAGSEGASNEKLFF. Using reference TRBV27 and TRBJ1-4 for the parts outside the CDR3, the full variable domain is EAQVTQNPRYLITVTGKKLTVTCSQNMNHEYMSWYRQDPGLGLRQIYYSMNVEVTDKGDVPEGYKVSRKEKRNFPLILESPSPNQTSLYFCASSWAGSEGASNEKLFFGSGTQLSVL.

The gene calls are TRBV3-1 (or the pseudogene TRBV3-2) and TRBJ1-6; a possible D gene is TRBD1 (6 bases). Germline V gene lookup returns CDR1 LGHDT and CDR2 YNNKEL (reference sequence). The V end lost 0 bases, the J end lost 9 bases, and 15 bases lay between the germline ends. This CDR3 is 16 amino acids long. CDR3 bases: TGTGCCAGCAGCCAAGATGCGGGGGGCATGGGTTCACCCCTCCACTTT. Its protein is CASSQDAGGMGSPLHF.

CDR3 coding DNA: TGTGCCAGCAGCCTAGTAGACTGGGTTAGCACAGATACGCAGTATTTT. It translates to CASSLVDWVSTDTQYF. This sequence joins TRBV7-2 and TRBJ2-3, with D unclear. Trimming removed 5 bases at V and 0 bases at J, with 15 bases between. The CDR3 is 16 amino acids. Germline V gene sequence: CDR1 SGHTA, CDR2 FQGNSA.

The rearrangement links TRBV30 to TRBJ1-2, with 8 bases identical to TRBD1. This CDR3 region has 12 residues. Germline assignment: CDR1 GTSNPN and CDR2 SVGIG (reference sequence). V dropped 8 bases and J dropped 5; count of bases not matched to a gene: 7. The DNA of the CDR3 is TGTGCCGGACCCCAGGGGGCTTATGGCTACACCTTC. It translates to CAGPQGAYGYTF.

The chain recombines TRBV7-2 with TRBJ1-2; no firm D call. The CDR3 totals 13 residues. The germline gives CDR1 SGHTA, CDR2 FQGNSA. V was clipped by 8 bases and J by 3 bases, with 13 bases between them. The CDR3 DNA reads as TGTGCCAGCGGCCGATACTTGGACTATGGCTACACCTTC. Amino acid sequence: CASGRYLDYGYTF.

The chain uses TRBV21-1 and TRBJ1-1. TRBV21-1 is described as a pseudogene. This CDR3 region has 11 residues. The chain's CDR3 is CASSTSSEAFF. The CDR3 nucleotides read TGTGCCAGCAGCACGAGTTCTGAAGCTTTCTTT.

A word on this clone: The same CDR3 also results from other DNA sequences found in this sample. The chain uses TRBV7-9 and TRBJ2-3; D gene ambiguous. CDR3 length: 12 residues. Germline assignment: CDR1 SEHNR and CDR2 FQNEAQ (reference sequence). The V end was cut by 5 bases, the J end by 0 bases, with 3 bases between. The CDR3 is CASSRSTDTQYF. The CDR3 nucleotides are TGTGCCAGCAGCCGGAGCACAGATACGCAGTATTTT.

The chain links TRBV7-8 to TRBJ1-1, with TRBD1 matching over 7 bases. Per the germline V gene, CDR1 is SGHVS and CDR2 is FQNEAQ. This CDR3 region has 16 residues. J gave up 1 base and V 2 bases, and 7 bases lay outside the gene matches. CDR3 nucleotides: TGTGCCAGCAGCTTACCAGGGGGGGGTCCGAACACTGAAGCTTTCTTT. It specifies CASSLPGGGPNTEAFF.

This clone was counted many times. The CDR3, as DNA: TGCGCCAGCAGCCAACAACAGGGGAGTGAGTACACCATATATTTT. Protein product: CASSQQQGSEYTIYF. V usage is TRBV4-3 and J usage is TRBJ1-3; 7 bases fit TRBD1. The CDR3 contains 15 residues. Per germline, CDR1 LGHNA and CDR2 YSLEER. The V gene end was trimmed by 2 bases and the J gene end by 8 bases; junction bases not matched to a gene: 9.

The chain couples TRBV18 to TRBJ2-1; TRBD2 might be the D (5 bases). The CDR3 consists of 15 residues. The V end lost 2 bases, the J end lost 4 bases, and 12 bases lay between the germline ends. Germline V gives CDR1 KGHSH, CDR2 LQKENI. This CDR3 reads CASSPGRDFYNEQFF. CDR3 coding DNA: TGTGCCAGCTCACCAGGCCGGGATTTTTACAATGAGCAGTTCTTC.

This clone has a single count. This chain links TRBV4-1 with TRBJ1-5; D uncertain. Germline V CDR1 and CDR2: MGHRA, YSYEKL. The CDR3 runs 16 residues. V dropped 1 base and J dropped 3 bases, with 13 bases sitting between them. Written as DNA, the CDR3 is TGCGCCAGCAGCCAAGGACGATGGGCGGACAATCAGCCCCAGCATTTT. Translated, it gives CASSQGRWADNQPQHF.

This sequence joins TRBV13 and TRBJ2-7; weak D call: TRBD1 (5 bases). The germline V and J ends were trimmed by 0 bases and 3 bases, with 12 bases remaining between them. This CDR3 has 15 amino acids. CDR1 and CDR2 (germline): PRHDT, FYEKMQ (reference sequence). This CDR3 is CASSLGTVTLYEQYF. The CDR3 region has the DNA TGTGCCAGCAGCTTAGGGACAGTCACTCTCTACGAGCAGTACTTC.

CDR3: CASSGDRDNEQFF. CDR3 DNA sequence: TGTGCCAGCAGCGGGGACAGGGACAATGAGCAGTTCTTC. This chain links TRBV5-4 with TRBJ2-1, with TRBD1 identical over 9 bases. From germline, CDR1 is SGHNT and CDR2 YYREEE (reference sequence). This CDR3 is built from 13 residues. With 4 bases clipped from V and 5 bases from J, the junction kept 1 base outside the gene matches.

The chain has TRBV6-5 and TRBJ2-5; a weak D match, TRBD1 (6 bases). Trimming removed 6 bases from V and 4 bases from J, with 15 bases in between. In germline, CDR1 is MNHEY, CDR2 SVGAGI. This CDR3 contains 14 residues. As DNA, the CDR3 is TGTGCCAGCAGCCAATCAAACAGGGTAGAGACCCAGTACTTC. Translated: CASSQSNRVETQYF.

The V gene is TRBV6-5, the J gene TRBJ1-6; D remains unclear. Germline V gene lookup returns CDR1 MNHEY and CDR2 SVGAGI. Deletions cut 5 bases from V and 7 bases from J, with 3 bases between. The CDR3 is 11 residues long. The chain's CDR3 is CASSTNSPLHF. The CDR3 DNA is TGTGCCAGCAGTACAAATTCACCCCTCCACTTT.

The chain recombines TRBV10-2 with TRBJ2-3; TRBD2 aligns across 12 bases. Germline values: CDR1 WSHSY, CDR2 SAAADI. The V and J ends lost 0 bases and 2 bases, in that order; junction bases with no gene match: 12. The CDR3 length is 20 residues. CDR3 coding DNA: TGCGCCAGCAGTGAGTCGGAAGGGCGACTAGCGGGGGCATACACAGATACGCAGTATTTT. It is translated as CASSESEGRLAGAYTDTQYF.

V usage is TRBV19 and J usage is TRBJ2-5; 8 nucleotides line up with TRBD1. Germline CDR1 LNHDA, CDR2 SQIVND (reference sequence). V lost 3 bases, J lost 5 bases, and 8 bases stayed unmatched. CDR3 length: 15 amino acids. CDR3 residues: CASSMQGATTETQYF. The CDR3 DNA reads TGTGCCAGTAGTATGCAGGGGGCTACCACTGAGACCCAGTACTTC.

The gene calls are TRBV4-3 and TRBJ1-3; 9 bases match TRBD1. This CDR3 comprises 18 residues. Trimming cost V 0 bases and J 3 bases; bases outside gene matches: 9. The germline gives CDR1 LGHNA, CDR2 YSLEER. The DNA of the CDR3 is TGCGCCAGCAGCCAAGAGATATTGACAGGGGGAATTGGAAACACCATATATTTT. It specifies CASSQEILTGGIGNTIYF.

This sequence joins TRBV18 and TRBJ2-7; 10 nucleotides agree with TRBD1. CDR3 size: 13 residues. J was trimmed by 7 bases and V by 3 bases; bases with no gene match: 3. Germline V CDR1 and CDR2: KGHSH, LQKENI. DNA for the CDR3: TGTGCCAGCTCACCCGGGACAGGGGAAGAGCAGTACTTC. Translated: CASSPGTGEEQYF.

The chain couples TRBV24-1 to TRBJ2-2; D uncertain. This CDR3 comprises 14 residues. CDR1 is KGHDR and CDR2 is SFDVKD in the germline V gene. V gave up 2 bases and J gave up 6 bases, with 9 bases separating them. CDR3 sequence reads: CATSDSNIAGELFF. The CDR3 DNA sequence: TGTGCCACCAGTGATTCCAATATAGCCGGGGAGCTGTTTTTT.

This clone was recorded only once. CDR3: CASQSSRTSLKYNEQFF. The CDR3 nucleotides are TGTGCCAGTCAGTCAAGCAGGACTAGTCTTAAATACAATGAGCAGTTCTTC. This chain connects TRBV27 to TRBJ2-1; 7 nucleotides agree with TRBD2. The CDR3 is made up of 17 amino acids. V trimming: 9 bases; J trimming: 4 bases; junction bases outside the gene matches: 18. Germline lookup yields CDR1 MNHEY and CDR2 SMNVEV (reference sequence).

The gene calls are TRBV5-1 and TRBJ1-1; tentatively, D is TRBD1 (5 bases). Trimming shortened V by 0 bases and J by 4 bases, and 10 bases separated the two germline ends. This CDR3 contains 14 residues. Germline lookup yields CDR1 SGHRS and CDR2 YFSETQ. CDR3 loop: CASSLGEGRTEAFF. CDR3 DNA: TGCGCCAGCAGCTTGGGGGAGGGGCGCACTGAAGCTTTCTTT.

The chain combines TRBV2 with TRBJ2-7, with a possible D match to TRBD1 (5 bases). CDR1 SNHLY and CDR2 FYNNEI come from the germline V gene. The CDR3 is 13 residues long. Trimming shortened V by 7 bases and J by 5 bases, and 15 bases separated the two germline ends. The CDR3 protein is CASIYRLPHEQYF. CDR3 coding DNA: TGTGCCAGCATCTACAGGCTTCCGCACGAGCAGTACTTC. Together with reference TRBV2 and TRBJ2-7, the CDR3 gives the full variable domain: EPEVTQTPSHQVTQMGQEVILRCVPISNHLYFYWYRQILGQKVEFLVSFYNNEISEKSEIFDDQFSVERPDGSNFTLKIRSTKLEDSAMYFCASIYRLPHEQYFGPGTRLTVT.

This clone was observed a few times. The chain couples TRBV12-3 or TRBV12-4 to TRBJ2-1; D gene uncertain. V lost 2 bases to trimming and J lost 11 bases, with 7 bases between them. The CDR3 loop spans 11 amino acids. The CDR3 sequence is CASSLQIKQFF. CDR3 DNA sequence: TGTGCCAGCAGTTTACAGATAAAGCAGTTCTTC.

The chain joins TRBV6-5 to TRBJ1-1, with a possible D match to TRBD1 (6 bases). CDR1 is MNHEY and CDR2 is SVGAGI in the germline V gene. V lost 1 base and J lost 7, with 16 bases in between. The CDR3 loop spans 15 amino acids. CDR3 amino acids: CASSYLDSASYEAFF. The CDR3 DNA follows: TGTGCCAGCAGTTACTTGGACAGCGCATCCTATGAAGCTTTCTTT.

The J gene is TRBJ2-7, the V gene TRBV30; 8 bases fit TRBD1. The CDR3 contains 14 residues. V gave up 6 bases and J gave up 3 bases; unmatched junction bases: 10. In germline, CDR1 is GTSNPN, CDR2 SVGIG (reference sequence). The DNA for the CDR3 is TGTGCCTGCCAGAGAGTGGGGACAGGCTACGAGCAGTACTTC. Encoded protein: CACQRVGTGYEQYF.

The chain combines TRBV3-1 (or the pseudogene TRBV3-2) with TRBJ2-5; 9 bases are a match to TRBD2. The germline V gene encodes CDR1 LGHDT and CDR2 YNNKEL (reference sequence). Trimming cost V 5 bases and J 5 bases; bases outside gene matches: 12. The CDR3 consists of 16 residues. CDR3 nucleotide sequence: TGTGCCAGCAGCACTCTGGCGGGGGGGCGATGGGAGACCCAGTACTTC. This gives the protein CASSTLAGGRWETQYF.